This T cell receptor beta chain comes out of a study of T cell responses to AZD1222 COVID-19 vaccine. Comments on this clone: Its antigen is unknown.

Study-wide points: Regions 160-218 and 743-854 held dominance among vaccine-associated CD4 TCRs, which spanned spike. Only a handful of AZD1222 recipients, roughly six in all, had baseline seropositivity. Breadth and depth of Spike-specific TCRs rose after two AZD1222 doses. Clonal diversity may have been underestimated, and the donors were mostly white British, with more females than males.

The CDR3 has 11 amino acids. V was pared by 6 bases and J by 6 bases, with 8 bases between. Clones were read by immunoSEQ multiplex PCR, and TCRdb kept only the in-frame ones, dropping some. Among 140,000 to 150,000 clones listed, less than 95% were seen once. The TCR originated in an adult who received the MenACWY meningococcal vaccine as a control. The input for sequencing was peripheral blood, taken 28 days after the second dose of the MenACWY control vaccine. The V and J genes are TRBV12-3 or TRBV12-4 and TRBJ1-1; D unclear. As DNA, the CDR3 is TGTGCCAGCAGCCAAGTGTCTGAAGCTTTCTTT. Protein: CASSQVSEAFF.